This T cell receptor (beta chain) was found in a study of T cell responses to AZD1222 COVID-19 vaccine. Produced via immunoSEQ multiplex PCR; TCRdb's table is partial and in-frame only. The sample lists about 94,000 clones; nearly 90% were seen once. Study-level findings and limits: Repertoires were obtained solely post-peak T cell response.

Concerning this clone itself: Its antigen is unidentified.

This TCR was recovered from an adult in good health. The sample in question was peripheral blood, obtained on day 0 of AZD1222 vaccination.

The CDR3 nucleotides read TGTGCCACCAGCCGGGACAGGGAGTGTCAAGAGACCCAGTACTTC. Translation: CATSRDRECQETQYF. This chain connects TRBV24-1 to TRBJ2-5; 9 nucleotides agree with TRBD1. After removal of 7 bases from V and 2 bases from J, the junction contained 7 bases not matched to a gene. The CDR3 sequence is 15 residues long. Germline V gene data show CDR1 as KGHDR and CDR2 as SFDVKD.